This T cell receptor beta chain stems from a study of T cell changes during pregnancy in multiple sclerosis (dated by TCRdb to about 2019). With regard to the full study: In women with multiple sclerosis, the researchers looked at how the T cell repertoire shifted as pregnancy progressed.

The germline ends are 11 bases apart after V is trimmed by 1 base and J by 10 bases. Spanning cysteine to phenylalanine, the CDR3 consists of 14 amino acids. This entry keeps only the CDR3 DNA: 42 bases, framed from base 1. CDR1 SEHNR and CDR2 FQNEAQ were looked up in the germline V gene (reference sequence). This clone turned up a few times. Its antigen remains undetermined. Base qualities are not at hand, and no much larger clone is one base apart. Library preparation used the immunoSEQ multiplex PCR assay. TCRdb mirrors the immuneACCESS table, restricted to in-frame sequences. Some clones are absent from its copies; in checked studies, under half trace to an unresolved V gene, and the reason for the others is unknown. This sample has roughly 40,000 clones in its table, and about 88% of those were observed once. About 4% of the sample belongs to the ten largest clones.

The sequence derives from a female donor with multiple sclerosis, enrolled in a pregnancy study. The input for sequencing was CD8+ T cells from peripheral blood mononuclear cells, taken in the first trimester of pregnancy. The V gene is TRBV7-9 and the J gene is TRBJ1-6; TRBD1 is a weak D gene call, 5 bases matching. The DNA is TGTGCCAGCAGCTTAGGGGCCGGGGGATCACCCCTCCACTTT. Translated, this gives CASSLGAGGSPLHF.